This T cell receptor (beta chain) is from a study of response to subunit inactivated influenza vaccine. Study-wide findings and caveats: Few additional T cells are recruited per seasonal influenza vaccination, authors suggested.

A word on this clonotype: What it binds is unknown.

The CDR3 consists of 16 residues. Germline values: CDR1 LGHNT, CDR2 FRNRAP. V lost 7 bases and J 0 bases, leaving 18 bases between the germline ends. TCRdb used MiXCR to reprocess the RT-PCR reads, holding one entry per CDR3 protein. The data show around 320,000 distinct CDR3 sequences, approximately 20% seen once. This specimen was PBMCs from blood, taken less than 22 months after vaccination. The chain joins TRBV12-5 to TRBJ1-1, with D possibly TRBD1 on 6 matching bases. The origin of this receptor is a man between 50 and 75 years old who received an inactivated influenza vaccine. Written as DNA, the CDR3 is TGTGCTAGTGCCCCCCGGGGGGGCAATCTGAACACTGAAGCTTTCTTT. Amino acid sequence: CASAPRGGNLNTEAFF.